The clone carrying this T cell receptor (beta chain) turned up a few times. The data originate from a study of blood T cell repertoires in COVID-19. Clones were read by immunoSEQ multiplex PCR, and TCRdb kept only the in-frame ones, dropping some. The sample consists of 200,000 or so clones, approximately 90% of them appearing once. In germline, CDR1 is SGHRS, CDR2 YFSETQ. Losses at the gene ends were 6 bases for V and 4 bases for J; bases not matched to a gene: 6. The CDR3 has 14 amino acids. Input material: peripheral blood. The chain joins TRBV5-1 to TRBJ2-5; TRBD2 matches at 10 bases. The clonotype was recovered from a man between 70 and 80 years old with active or convalescent COVID-19. This chain's CDR3 is CASNVAGGVETQYF. The CDR3 bases are TGCGCCAGCAACGTAGCGGGGGGTGTAGAGACCCAGTACTTC.